The entry below describes one T cell receptor (beta chain). This specimen comes from a study of T cell changes during pregnancy in multiple sclerosis. Germline loops: CDR1 PRHDT, CDR2 FYEKMQ (reference sequence). The trim removed 7 bases at V and 3 bases at J, leaving 9 bases unmatched. This CDR3 region has 15 residues. The assay was immunoSEQ multiplex PCR, and TCRdb's table has in-frame clones only and misses some. Of approximately 100,000 clones listed, about 92% are singletons. The sequenced sample was peripheral blood, obtained in the second trimester of pregnancy. The V and J genes are TRBV13 and TRBJ2-3; 8 nucleotides agree with TRBD2. The TCR sequence derives from a female donor with multiple sclerosis, enrolled in a pregnancy study. In DNA form, the CDR3 reads TGTGCCAGCAACCCGGGGACTAGGGGGACAGATACGCAGTATTTT. It yields the protein CASNPGTRGTDTQYF.